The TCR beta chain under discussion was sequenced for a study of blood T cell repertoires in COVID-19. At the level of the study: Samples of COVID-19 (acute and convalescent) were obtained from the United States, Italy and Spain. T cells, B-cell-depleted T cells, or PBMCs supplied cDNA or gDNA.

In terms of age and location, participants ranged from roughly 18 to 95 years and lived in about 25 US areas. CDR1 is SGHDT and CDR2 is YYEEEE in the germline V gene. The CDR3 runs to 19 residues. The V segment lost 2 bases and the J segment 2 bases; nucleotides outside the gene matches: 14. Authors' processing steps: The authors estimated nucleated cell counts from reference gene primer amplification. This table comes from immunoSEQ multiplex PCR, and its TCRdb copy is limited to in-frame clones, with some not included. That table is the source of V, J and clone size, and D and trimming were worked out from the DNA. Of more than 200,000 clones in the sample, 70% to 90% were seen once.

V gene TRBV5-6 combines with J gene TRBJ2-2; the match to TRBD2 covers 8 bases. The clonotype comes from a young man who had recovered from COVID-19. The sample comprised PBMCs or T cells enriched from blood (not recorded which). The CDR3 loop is CASSFRQGGLAVNTGELFF. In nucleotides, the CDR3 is TGTGCCAGCAGCTTCCGGCAGGGTGGACTAGCCGTAAACACCGGGGAGCTGTTTTTT. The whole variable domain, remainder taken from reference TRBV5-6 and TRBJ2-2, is DAGVTQSPTHLIKTRGQQVTLRCSPKSGHDTVSWYQQALGQGPQFIFQYYEEEERQRGNFPDRFSGHQFPNYSSELNVNALLLGDSALYLCASSFRQGGLAVNTGELFFGEGSRLTVL.